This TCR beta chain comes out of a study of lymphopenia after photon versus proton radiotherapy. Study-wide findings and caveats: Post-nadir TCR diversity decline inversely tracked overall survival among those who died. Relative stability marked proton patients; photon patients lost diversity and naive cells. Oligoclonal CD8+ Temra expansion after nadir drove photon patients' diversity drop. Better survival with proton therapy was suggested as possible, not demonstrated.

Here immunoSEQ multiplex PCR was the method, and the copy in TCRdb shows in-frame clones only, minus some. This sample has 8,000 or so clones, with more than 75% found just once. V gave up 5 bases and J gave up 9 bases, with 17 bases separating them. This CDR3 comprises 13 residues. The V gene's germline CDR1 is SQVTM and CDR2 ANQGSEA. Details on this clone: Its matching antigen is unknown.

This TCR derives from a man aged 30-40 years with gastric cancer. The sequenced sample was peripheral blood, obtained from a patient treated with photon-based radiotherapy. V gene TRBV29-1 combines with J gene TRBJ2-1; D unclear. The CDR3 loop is CSVTGPGWAEQFF. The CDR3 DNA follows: TGCAGCGTTACGGGCCCCGGCTGGGCTGAGCAGTTCTTC.